This T cell receptor beta chain derives from a study of regulatory T cells in long-lasting Graves disease. Relying on iRepertoire HTBI primers and Arm-PCR of CDR3 regions, the team built TCR beta libraries. TCRdb recomputed calls from the multiplex PCR reads with MiXCR, one row per CDR3 protein. The sample has over 500,000 distinct CDR3 sequences; 15% to 20% are singletons. Time point given: newly diagnosed GD, antithyroid drugs for less than 3 months. Preparation of the TCR library used RNA extracted from PBMCs. This clonotype was counted a few times. Its target is not known. Overall study results and limits: Among the persistent patients, 2,741 public clonotypes were shared, more than the 950 to 1,000 shared among new patients.

This CDR3 comprises 15 residues. CDR1 is SGHTA, CDR2 FQGNSA, per germline. Trimming removed 1 base at V and 11 bases at J, with 17 bases between. This sample also appeared in a second study, on T cells in Graves' hyperthyroidism and ophthalmopathy. From that study: For Graves' hyperthyroidism to be stable, ophthalmopathy could not progress within 18 months. Clonotypes that were expanded in thyroid above 0.001 mostly appeared in blood too.

Sequenced here: peripheral blood mononuclear cells (PBMCs), sampled at new diagnosis, from a patient treated with antithyroid drugs. The chain employs TRBV7-2 and TRBJ1-4; D remains ambiguous. This receptor was obtained from a man aged 18 to 29 with Graves disease. CDR3 bases: TGTGCCAGCAGCTTAGTCCCCCCCCCGGGAGGGAAACTGTTTTTT. Its protein product is CASSLVPPPGGKLFF.